This TCR beta chain was identified in a study of neurological immune-mediated disorders. This CDR3 contains 16 residues. V shed 2 bases and J shed 8 bases, with 19 bases lying between them. Germline V CDR1 and CDR2: SGHRS, YFSETQ. The table lists this clonotype with many counts. Its antigen is not known. Via MiXCR, TCRdb re-called the 5' RACE reads, giving one row per CDR3 protein. The sample has about 55,000 distinct CDR3 sequences, just under 4% seen once; the top ten hold 1.9%. Study-level findings and limits: HTLV-1-associated myelopathy had the most TCR clonal expansion, whereas multiple sclerosis had the least (lower than in healthy controls).

The receptor was isolated from a woman between 40 and 50 years old with multiple sclerosis. Sample: CD4+ T cells from blood. The chain is built from TRBV5-1 and TRBJ1-4; D might be TRBD1 (6 bases). Written as DNA, the CDR3 is TGCGCCAGCAGCTTAGGAGCCCCAGGGGCGCGGGAAAAACTGTTTTTT. It is translated as CASSLGAPGAREKLFF.